Given below is one T cell receptor (beta chain) in context. The target of this receptor is not known. No qualities accompany the bases; no much larger clone lies one base away. TCRbeta CDR3 regions were amplified from genomic DNA by means of the immunoSEQ Assay, a bias-controlled multiplex PCR. The source study handled its data this way. Within the assay, amplification of reference gene primers was used to estimate how many nucleated cells each sample contained. Sequence reads were collapsed and filtered to measure the absolute abundance of every unique TCRbeta CDR3 rearrangement. For each sample, productive Simpson clonality was calculated as the square root of Simpson's diversity index over productive rearrangements. Not all clones reach the TCRdb copy of this immuneACCESS table, which keeps in-frame sequences only. Checked studies attribute under half of the gap to unresolved V genes and leave the rest unexplained. Clone size and V and J calls were adopted from that table, with D and trimming inferred from the DNA. The table for this sample lists about 130,000 clones; about 79% of them were counted only once. The top ten clonotypes cover about 40% of the sample.

The record originates from a study of blood T cell repertoires in COVID-19 (TCRdb year 2020). Concerning the study at large: The collaborator samples originated in the United States, Italy and Spain and spanned the acute and convalescent phases of COVID-19. The repertoires were made available in a free public database intended to serve as a resource for research on the immune response to SARS-CoV-2. The samples were drawn from the first 160 participants of the ongoing ImmuneRACE study and from 1,254 subjects provided by 6 global collaborators. Nearly every sample came with metadata listing a de-identified subject ID, COVID-19 status, age in years and sex. The material from the prospective study consisted of cDNA or gDNA derived from T cells, B-cell-depleted T cells, or PBMCs. HLA class I and class II types, where available, came from metadata supplied by the sample provider rather than from assay-based typing. The dataset comprised deeply sampled blood TCRbeta repertoires from subjects exposed to, actively infected with, or recovered from COVID-19. Study-level results and caveats: The quantity of clinical and demographic metadata differed by source and by participant and was supplied without curation.

Per the germline V gene (reference sequence), LNHDA is the CDR1 and SQIVND is the CDR2. Taken from cysteine to phenylalanine, the CDR3 has 11 residues. Only the CDR3 DNA stays, 33 bases, in frame from base 1. The junction shows trimming of 10 bases on V and 4 bases on J, and the gene matches do not reach 2 bases of it. Whole blood was collected in K2EDTA tubes by collaborating institutions according to the institutions' own protocols. For TCRbeta analysis, collaborators shipped samples as frozen whole blood, isolated PBMCs, or DNA extracted from either of those sample types. The sequenced sample was peripheral blood. The chain is made from TRBV19 and TRBJ2-5; TRBD1 aligns with 8 central bases. The sequence derives from a middle-aged man with active or convalescent COVID-19. The nucleotide sequence reads TGTGCCACTGGACAGGGAGAGACCCAGTACTTC. Its protein product is CATGQGETQYF.